One and the same sample provided the 23 T cell receptor beta chains below, sequenced in a study of blood T cell repertoires in COVID-19. Generated by immunoSEQ multiplex PCR, the TCRdb table keeps only in-frame clones and is missing some. The data show roughly 84,000 clones, roughly 76% seen once. Input material: peripheral blood. The receptors derive from a woman between 50 and 59 years old with acute or convalescent COVID-19.

The chain links TRBV19 to TRBJ2-1, with TRBD2 matching 8 bases. After removal of 8 bases from V and 10 bases from J, the junction contained 16 bases not matched to a gene. Germline V gives CDR1 LNHDA, CDR2 SQIVND (reference sequence). The CDR3 runs 15 residues. CDR3 region: CASRNGPTSAGEQFF. CDR3 coding DNA: TGTGCCAGTCGAAACGGGCCGACTAGCGCTGGGGAGCAGTTCTTC.

The J gene is TRBJ2-1, the V gene TRBV3-1 (or the pseudogene TRBV3-2); 10 nucleotides agree with TRBD1. This CDR3 has 14 amino acids. Germline assignment: CDR1 LGHDT and CDR2 YNNKEL (reference sequence). The trim removed 4 bases at V and 10 bases at J, leaving 7 bases unmatched. This CDR3 reads CASSPGTGVREQFF. CDR3 bases: TGTGCCAGCAGCCCAGGGACAGGGGTTAGGGAGCAGTTCTTC.

This sequence joins TRBV5-6 and TRBJ1-6, with 7 bases that match TRBD1. The CDR3 is made up of 13 amino acids. Germline trimming cut 3 bases from V and 6 bases from J; bases unmatched to any gene: 0. Germline CDR1 is SGHDT and CDR2 is YYEEEE. The CDR3 DNA is TGTGCCAGCAGCTGGGACAGTAATTCACCCCTCCACTTT. Translation: CASSWDSNSPLHF.

The chain uses TRBV7-6 and TRBJ1-1, with 8 bases fitting TRBD1. CDR1 and CDR2 from the germline V gene are SGHVS and FNYEAQ. The CDR3 runs to 14 residues. With V trimmed by 2 bases and J by 5 bases, 4 bases remained unmatched. The CDR3 DNA sequence: TGTGCCAGCAGCTTAATGGGACAGGCAACTGAAGCTTTCTTT. It is translated as CASSLMGQATEAFF. Full variable domain (remainder filled in from reference TRBV7-6 and TRBJ1-1): GAGVSQSPRYKVTKRGQDVALRCDPISGHVSLYWYRQALGQGPEFLTYFNYEAQQDKSGLPNDRFSAERPEGSISTLTIQRTEQRDSAMYRCASSLMGQATEAFFGQGTRLTVV.

The chain links TRBV28 to TRBJ1-2; 8 positions match TRBD1. V dropped 3 bases and J dropped 5; count of bases not matched to a gene: 11. This CDR3 spans 16 amino acids. From germline, CDR1 is MDHEN and CDR2 SYDVKM. The CDR3 sequence: CASSFLLQGVKYGYTF. CDR3 sequence (DNA): TGTGCCAGCAGTTTCCTGTTACAGGGGGTGAAATATGGCTACACCTTC.

This sequence joins TRBV6-1 and TRBJ1-5, with D possibly TRBD1 on 6 matching bases. V dropped 0 bases and J dropped 8 bases, with 14 bases sitting between them. The CDR3 is 15 residues long. Germline CDR1 reads MNHNS; CDR2 reads SASEGT. CDR3 sequence: CASSEATGSGEPQHF. In nucleotides, the CDR3 is TGTGCCAGCAGTGAAGCCACAGGGTCCGGGGAGCCCCAGCATTTT.

The chain combines TRBV5-4 with TRBJ1-1; D not certain. V was clipped by 2 bases and J by 7 bases, with 9 bases between them. From germline, CDR1 is SGHNT and CDR2 YYREEE (reference sequence). This CDR3 region has 12 residues. The CDR3 DNA follows: TGTGCCAGCAGCTTTAACGCGGGTGAAGCTTTCTTT. Translation: CASSFNAGEAFF. Based on the CDR3 plus reference TRBV5-4 and TRBJ1-1, the full variable domain is ETGVTQSPTHLIKTRGQQVTLRCSSQSGHNTVSWYQQALGQGPQFIFQYYREEENGRGNFPPRFSGLQFPNYSSELNVNALELDDSALYLCASSFNAGEAFFGQGTRLTVV.

V and J are TRBV29-1 and TRBJ2-7; 12 bases align to TRBD2. The CDR3 is made up of 14 amino acids. The germline V gene encodes CDR1 SQVTM and CDR2 ANQGSEA. CDR3 amino acids: CRGVASGGAGEQYF. CDR3 sequence (DNA): TGCCGCGGGGTGGCTAGCGGGGGGGCCGGCGAGCAGTACTTC.

The V call is TRBV14, the J call TRBJ1-2, with D maybe TRBD1 (6 bases). There are 14 residues in the CDR3. The V end lost 4 bases, the J end lost 5 bases, and 14 bases lay between the germline ends. Germline V CDR1 and CDR2: SGHDN, FVKESK. The CDR3 protein is CASSPWGRGYGYTF. The CDR3 nucleotides are TGTGCCAGCAGCCCTTGGGGGCGTGGGTATGGCTACACCTTC.

This chain links TRBV19 with TRBJ2-7; 10 nucleotides match TRBD1. The length of the CDR3 is 14 residues. Per the germline V gene, CDR1 is LNHDA and CDR2 is SQIVND (reference sequence). The V segment lost 3 bases and the J segment 5 bases; nucleotides outside the gene matches: 4. In nucleotides, the CDR3 is TGTGCCAGTAGTATCAGGGACAGGGGCAACGAGCAGTACTTC. It specifies CASSIRDRGNEQYF.

V is TRBV18 and J is TRBJ1-1; 11 bases map to TRBD1. The germline V gene encodes CDR1 KGHSH and CDR2 LQKENI. This CDR3 contains 13 residues. With 1 base clipped from V and 10 bases from J, the junction kept 2 bases outside the gene matches. The CDR3 sequence is CASSPLGTGGAFF. The CDR3 coding sequence is TGTGCCAGCTCACCACTCGGGACAGGGGGAGCTTTCTTT.

This chain uses TRBV7-9 with TRBJ2-2; D perhaps matches TRBD2 (5 bases). V was pared by 5 bases and J by 5 bases, with 15 bases between. The CDR3 covers 15 residues. Germline V gene data show CDR1 as SEHNR and CDR2 as FQNEAQ (reference sequence). The CDR3 reads CASSPLAGDTGELFF. The DNA of the CDR3 is TGTGCCAGCAGCCCCCTCGCCGGGGATACCGGGGAGCTGTTTTTT. The variable domain in full, with the rest retrieved from reference TRBV7-9 and TRBJ2-2, is DTGVSQNPRHKITKRGQNVTFRCDPISEHNRLYWYRQTLGQGPEFLTYFQNEAQLEKSRLLSDRFSAERPKGSFSTLEIQRTEQGDSAMYLCASSPLAGDTGELFFGEGSRLTVL.

The V and J genes are TRBV5-1 and TRBJ1-1, with 7 bases matching TRBD1. With 4 bases clipped from V and 6 bases from J, the junction kept 12 bases outside the gene matches. The CDR3 is 15 residues long. The germline V gene has CDR1 SGHRS and CDR2 YFSETQ. The DNA for the CDR3 is TGCGCCAGCAGCCCCAGAGAGGGGGCGGCGGCTGAAGCTTTCTTT. It specifies CASSPREGAAAEAFF.

The chain employs TRBV6-5 and TRBJ1-3, with D uncertain. Germline CDR1 is MNHEY and CDR2 is SVGAGI. The length of the CDR3 is 15 residues. V was pared by 6 bases and J by 0 bases, with 12 bases between. In nucleotides, the CDR3 is TGTGCCAGCAGGGAGGGAGTGTACTCTGGAAACACCATATATTTT. It codes for CASREGVYSGNTIYF.

V and J are TRBV2 and TRBJ1-5, with D possibly matching TRBD1 (5 bases). CDR1 is SNHLY, CDR2 FYNNEI, per germline. Trimming took off 7 bases at V and 1 base at J, with 14 bases between the two ends. This CDR3 region has 15 residues. The CDR3 nucleotides are TGTGCCAGCACCAAAGAACGGGGGAGCAATCAGCCCCAGCATTTT. Translated: CASTKERGSNQPQHF.

The gene calls are TRBV9 and TRBJ2-7; 8 bases map to TRBD2. The CDR3 runs to 16 residues. The ends lost 4 bases at V and 2 bases at J; junction bases unmatched: 11. The V gene's germline CDR1 is SGDLS and CDR2 YYNGEE. The CDR3 is CASSQRAAGGPYEQYF. For the CDR3, the DNA is TGTGCCAGCAGCCAAAGGGCGGCGGGGGGCCCCTACGAGCAGTACTTC.

This clone was picked up a small number of times. The rearrangement uses TRBV10-3 and TRBJ1-1; TRBD1 might be the D (5 bases). The germline V gene has CDR1 ENHRY and CDR2 SYGVKD. The germline V and J ends were trimmed by 11 bases and 0 bases, with 16 bases remaining between them. This CDR3 comprises 14 residues. The CDR3 DNA is TGTGCCTCCCTCGGGGGGGTATTGAACACTGAAGCTTTCTTT. This gives the protein CASLGGVLNTEAFF.

This clone was counted only a few times. The chain is built from TRBV5-1 and TRBJ2-3; 14 nucleotides match TRBD2. Losses at the gene ends were 3 bases for V and 3 bases for J; bases not matched to a gene: 9. This CDR3 contains 18 residues. Germline loops: CDR1 SGHRS, CDR2 YFSETQ. CDR3 amino acids: CASSSTSGGAMRTDTQYF. For the CDR3, the DNA is TGCGCCAGCAGCTCGACTAGCGGGGGGGCAATGAGGACAGATACGCAGTATTTT.

In DNA, the CDR3 is TGTGCCAGCAGCCAAGGGCTAGCCTACGAGCAGTACTTC. This codes for CASSQGLAYEQYF. J is TRBJ2-7 and V is TRBV3-1 (or the pseudogene TRBV3-2); D remains unclear. V gave up 1 base and J gave up 2 bases, with 6 bases separating them. Germline CDR1 is LGHDT and CDR2 is YNNKEL (reference sequence). This CDR3 contains 13 residues.

V and J are TRBV29-1 and TRBJ1-2; the D gene is possibly TRBD1 (6 bases). CDR1 is SQVTM, CDR2 ANQGSEA, per germline. This CDR3 has 13 amino acids. V lost 0 bases, J lost 13 bases, and 18 bases lay in between. CDR3 residues: CSVEDPQGIASTF. In DNA, the CDR3 is TGCAGCGTTGAAGATCCGCAGGGGATCGCGAGCACCTTC.

V gene TRBV10-1 combines with J gene TRBJ1-1; no clear D gene. This CDR3 contains 17 residues. V dropped 1 base and J dropped 2 bases, with 17 bases sitting between them. Germline loops: CDR1 WNHNN, CDR2 SYGVQD (reference sequence). The CDR3 DNA sequence: TGCGCCAGCAGTGAGTTGAGGATCGAGGGAAGAAACACTGAAGCTTTCTTT. Its translation: CASSELRIEGRNTEAFF.

As for this clone: Different DNA sequences within this sample yield the same CDR3. The chain employs TRBV27 and TRBJ2-3, with TRBD2 matching over 7 bases. J lost 1 base, V lost 3 bases, and 1 base had no gene match. CDR3 size: 14 residues. Germline values: CDR1 MNHEY, CDR2 SMNVEV (reference sequence). The CDR3 loop is CASSLAGGTDTQYF. In nucleotides, the CDR3 is TGTGCCAGCAGTTTGGCGGGGGGCACAGATACGCAGTATTTT.

The rearrangement uses TRBV6-2 or TRBV6-3 and TRBJ2-1; 12 bases line up with TRBD2. Germline V gene lookup returns CDR1 MNHEY and CDR2 SVGEGT. The CDR3 extends over 16 amino acids. V was clipped by 2 bases and J by 10 bases; unmatched bases: 9. This CDR3 is CASSYILAGGKQEQFF. In nucleotides, the CDR3 is TGTGCCAGCAGTTACATACTAGCGGGGGGAAAACAAGAGCAGTTCTTC.